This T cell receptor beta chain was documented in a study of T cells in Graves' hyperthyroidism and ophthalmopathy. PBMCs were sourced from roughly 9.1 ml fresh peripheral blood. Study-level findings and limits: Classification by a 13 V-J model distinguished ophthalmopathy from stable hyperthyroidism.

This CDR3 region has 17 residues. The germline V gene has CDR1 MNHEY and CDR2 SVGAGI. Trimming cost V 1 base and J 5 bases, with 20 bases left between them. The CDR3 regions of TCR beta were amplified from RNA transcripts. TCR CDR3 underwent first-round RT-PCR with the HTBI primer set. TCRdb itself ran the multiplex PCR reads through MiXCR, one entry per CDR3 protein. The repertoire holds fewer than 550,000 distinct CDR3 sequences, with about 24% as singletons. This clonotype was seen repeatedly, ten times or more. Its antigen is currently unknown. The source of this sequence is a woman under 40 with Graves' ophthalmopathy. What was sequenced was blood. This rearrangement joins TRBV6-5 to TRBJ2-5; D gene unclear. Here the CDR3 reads CASSYLDIAAGSETQYF. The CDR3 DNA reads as TGTGCCAGCAGTTACTTAGATATTGCGGCAGGTTCGGAGACCCAGTACTTC.